This T cell receptor beta chain is from a study of OX40 agonist ivuxolimab in advanced cancers. Study in general: Ivuxolimab is a fully human IgG2 antibody that activates OX40 (CD134). Partial responses, seen in three patients, involved one hepatocellular carcinoma and two cutaneous melanomas. Study-wide points: Among some nonresponders, normalized T-cell clonal expansion was also low.

Autoimmune disease history or systemic immunosuppression disqualified patients. A few counts support this clone. What it binds is not known. TCRdb's copy holds only in-frame clones and misses some; the assay was immunoSEQ multiplex PCR. The sample carries under 20,000 clones, about three quarters recorded once. V shed 0 bases and J 4 bases; nucleotides not matched to a gene: 5. The CDR3 spans 15 residues. Germline lookup yields CDR1 SQVTM and CDR2 ANQGSEA. The chain couples TRBV29-1 to TRBJ2-1, with 8 bases identical to TRBD2. Sequences were derived from CD4+ or CD8+ T cells sorted from blood, sampled in a trial of the OX40 agonist ivuxolimab. The TCR comes from an adult with an advanced solid tumor such as melanoma, head and neck, liver or kidney cancer. Written as DNA, the CDR3 is TGCAGCGTTGAAGATTTGAGCGGGAGTTACAATGAGCAGTTCTTC. It is translated as CSVEDLSGSYNEQFF.